This entry lists 4 T cell receptor beta chains sequenced from one sample in a study of T cells in pancreatic ductal adenocarcinoma. No neoadjuvant therapy was given to the selected pancreatic ductal adenocarcinoma patients before their surgery. The data were produced by immunoSEQ multiplex PCR, yet TCRdb's version contains in-frame clones alone and is incomplete. This table holds approximately 97,000 clones, more than 90% found once. Input material: PBMCs. These receptors were taken from a human donor with pancreatic ductal adenocarcinoma.

The J gene is TRBJ2-7, the V gene TRBV29-1; no firm D call. Germline V gives CDR1 SQVTM, CDR2 ANQGSEA. There are 11 residues in the CDR3. Trimming cost V 4 bases and J 7 bases, with 11 bases left between them. Here the CDR3 DNA reads TGCAGCGTTGTAGTTGTCAGGGAGCAGTACTTC. Its translation is CSVVVVREQYF.

The rearrangement uses TRBV6-1 and TRBJ1-1; the match to TRBD1 covers 7 bases. This CDR3 is 13 amino acids long. J was trimmed by 7 bases and V by 5 bases; bases with no gene match: 7. Germline V gene sequence: CDR1 MNHNS, CDR2 SASEGT. The DNA for the CDR3 is TGTGCCAGCAGTTCCGGGACAGTACGTGAAGCTTTCTTT. Its translation: CASSSGTVREAFF.

The CDR3 loop reads CASSLGQGQFF. DNA for the CDR3: TGTGCCAGCAGCTTAGGACAGGGGCAGTTCTTC. V and J are TRBV7-3 and TRBJ2-1; TRBD1 agrees at 8 bases. V was pared by 2 bases and J by 12 bases, with 0 bases of the junction left unmatched. Germline CDR1 is SGHTA and CDR2 is FQGTGA. The CDR3 consists of 11 residues.

The chain has TRBV19 and TRBJ2-3, with a tentative D call TRBD2 (6 bases). CDR1 LNHDA and CDR2 SQIVND come from the germline V gene (reference sequence). Trimming shortened V by 5 bases and J by 0 bases, and 9 bases separated the two germline ends. There are 14 residues in the CDR3. Here the CDR3 reads CASSAGPSTDTQYF. The DNA for the CDR3 is TGTGCCAGTAGTGCGGGACCCAGCACAGATACGCAGTATTTT.